At least ten counts were recorded for the clone carrying this T cell receptor (beta chain). Its cognate antigen is unknown. This sample is drawn from a study of response to subunit inactivated influenza vaccine. TCRdb reanalysed the RT-PCR reads using MiXCR and keeps one entry per CDR3 protein. The repertoire includes about 780,000 distinct CDR3 sequences, 15% to 20% of them detected once, and 11% sits in the top ten. Study-level points and caveats: Only a handful of new T cells, the authors suggested, are recruited with each seasonal influenza vaccination.

The V end lost 6 bases, the J end lost 0 bases, and 11 bases lay between the germline ends. The CDR3 covers 14 residues. The chain employs TRBV12-3 or TRBV12-4 and TRBJ1-1; D is uncertain. Material: PBMCs from blood, obtained roughly 5 days after vaccination. The source of this sequence is a man in his fifties or sixties who received an inactivated influenza vaccine. The CDR3 sequence is CASSAGRMNTEAFF. CDR3 sequence (DNA): TGTGCCAGCAGCGCCGGGAGGATGAACACTGAAGCTTTCTTT.